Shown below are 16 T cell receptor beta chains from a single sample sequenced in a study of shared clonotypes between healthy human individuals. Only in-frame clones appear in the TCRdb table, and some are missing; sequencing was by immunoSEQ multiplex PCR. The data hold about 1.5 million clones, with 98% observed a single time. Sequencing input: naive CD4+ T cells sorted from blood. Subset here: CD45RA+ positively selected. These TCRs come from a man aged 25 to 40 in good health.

The CDR3 DNA follows: TGTGCCAGCACCTGGGACCCCTCCTACAATGAGCAGTTCTTC. It yields the protein CASTWDPSYNEQFF. The chain uses TRBV6-1 and TRBJ2-1; tentatively, D is TRBD1 or TRBD2 (5 bases each). In germline, CDR1 is MNHNS, CDR2 SASEGT. Trimming removed 7 bases at V and 0 bases at J, with 10 bases between. CDR3 length: 14 residues.

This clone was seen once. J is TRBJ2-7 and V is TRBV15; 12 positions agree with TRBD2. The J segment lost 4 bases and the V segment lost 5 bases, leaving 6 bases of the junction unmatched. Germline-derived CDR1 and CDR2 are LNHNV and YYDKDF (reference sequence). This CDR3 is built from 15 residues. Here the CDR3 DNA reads TGTGCCACCAGCTTTGGACTAGCGGGGACTTACGAGCAGTACTTC. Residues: CATSFGLAGTYEQYF.

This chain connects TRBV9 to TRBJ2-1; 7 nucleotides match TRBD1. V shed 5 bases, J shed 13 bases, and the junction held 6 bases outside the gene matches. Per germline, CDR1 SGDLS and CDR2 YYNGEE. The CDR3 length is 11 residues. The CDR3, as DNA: TGTGCCAGCAGTCTACAGGGGCAACAGTTCTTC. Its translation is CASSLQGQQFF.

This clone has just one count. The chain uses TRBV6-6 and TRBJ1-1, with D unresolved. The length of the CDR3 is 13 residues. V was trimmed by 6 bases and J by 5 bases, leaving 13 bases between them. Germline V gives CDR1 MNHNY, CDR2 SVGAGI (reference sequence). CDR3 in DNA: TGTGCCAGCAGGGGAGGCCCCAGGACTGAAGCTTTCTTT. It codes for CASRGGPRTEAFF.

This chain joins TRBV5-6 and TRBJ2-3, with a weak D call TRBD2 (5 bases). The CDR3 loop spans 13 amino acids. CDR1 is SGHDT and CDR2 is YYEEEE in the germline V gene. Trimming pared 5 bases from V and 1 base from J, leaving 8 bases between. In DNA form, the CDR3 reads TGTGCCAGCAGTCGGGGTGGCACAGATACGCAGTATTTT. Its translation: CASSRGGTDTQYF.

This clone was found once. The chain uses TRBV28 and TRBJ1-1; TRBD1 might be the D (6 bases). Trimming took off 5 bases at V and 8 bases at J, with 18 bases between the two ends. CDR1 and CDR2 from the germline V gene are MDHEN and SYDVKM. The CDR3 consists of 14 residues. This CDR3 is CASSPQPGQPEAFF. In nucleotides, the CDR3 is TGTGCCAGCAGTCCCCAACCAGGACAGCCCGAAGCTTTCTTT.

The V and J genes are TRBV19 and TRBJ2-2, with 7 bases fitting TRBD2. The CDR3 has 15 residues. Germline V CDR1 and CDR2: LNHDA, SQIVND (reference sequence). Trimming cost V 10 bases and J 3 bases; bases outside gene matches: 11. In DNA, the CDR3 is TGTGCCACTAGGATACCGGGACTATACACCGGGGAGCTGTTTTTT. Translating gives CATRIPGLYTGELFF.

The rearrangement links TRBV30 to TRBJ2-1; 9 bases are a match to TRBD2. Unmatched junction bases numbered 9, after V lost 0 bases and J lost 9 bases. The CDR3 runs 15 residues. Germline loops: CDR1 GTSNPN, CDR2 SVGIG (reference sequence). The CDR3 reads CAWSVLLGTSSEQFF. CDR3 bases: TGTGCCTGGAGTGTACTTTTAGGGACTAGCAGTGAGCAGTTCTTC.

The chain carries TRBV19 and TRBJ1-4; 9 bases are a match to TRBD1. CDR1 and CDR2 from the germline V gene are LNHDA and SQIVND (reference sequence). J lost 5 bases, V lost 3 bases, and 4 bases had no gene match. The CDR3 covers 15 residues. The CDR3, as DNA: TGTGCCAGTAGTATGGGACAGGGAGGCAATGAAAAACTGTTTTTT. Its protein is CASSMGQGGNEKLFF.

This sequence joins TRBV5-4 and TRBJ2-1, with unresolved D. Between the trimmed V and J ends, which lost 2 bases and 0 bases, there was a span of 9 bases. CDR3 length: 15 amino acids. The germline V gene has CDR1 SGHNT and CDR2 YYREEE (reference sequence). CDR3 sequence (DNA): TGTGCCAGCAGCTTAAGCCTAAGCTCCTACAATGAGCAGTTCTTC. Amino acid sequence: CASSLSLSSYNEQFF. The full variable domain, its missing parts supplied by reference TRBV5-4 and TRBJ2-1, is ETGVTQSPTHLIKTRGQQVTLRCSSQSGHNTVSWYQQALGQGPQFIFQYYREEENGRGNFPPRFSGLQFPNYSSELNVNALELDDSALYLCASSLSLSSYNEQFFGPGTRLTVL.

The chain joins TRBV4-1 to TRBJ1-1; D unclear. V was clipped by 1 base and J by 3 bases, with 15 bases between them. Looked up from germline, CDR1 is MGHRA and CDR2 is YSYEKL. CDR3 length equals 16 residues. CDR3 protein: CASSQGTDKADTEAFF. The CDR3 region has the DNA TGCGCCAGCAGCCAAGGGACCGACAAGGCGGACACTGAAGCTTTCTTT.

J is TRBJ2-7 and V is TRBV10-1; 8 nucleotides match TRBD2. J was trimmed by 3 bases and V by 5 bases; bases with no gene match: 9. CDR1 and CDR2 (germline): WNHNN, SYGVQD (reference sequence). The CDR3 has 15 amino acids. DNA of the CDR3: TGCGCCAGCAGTAGTACTAGCGGAGATTACTACGAGCAGTACTTC. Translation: CASSSTSGDYYEQYF.

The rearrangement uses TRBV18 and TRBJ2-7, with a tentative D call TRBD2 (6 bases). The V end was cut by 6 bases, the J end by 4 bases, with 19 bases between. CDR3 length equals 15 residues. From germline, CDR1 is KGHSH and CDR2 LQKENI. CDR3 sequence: CASSQGVTSLYEQYF. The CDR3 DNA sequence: TGTGCCAGCTCCCAGGGAGTGACTAGTCTTTACGAGCAGTACTTC.

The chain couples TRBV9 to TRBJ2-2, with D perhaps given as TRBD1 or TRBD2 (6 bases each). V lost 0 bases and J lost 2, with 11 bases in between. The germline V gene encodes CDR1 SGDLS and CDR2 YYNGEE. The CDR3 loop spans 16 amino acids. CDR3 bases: TGTGCCAGCAGCGTAGGGGGGGCCCCAAACACCGGGGAGCTGTTTTTT. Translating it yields CASSVGGAPNTGELFF.

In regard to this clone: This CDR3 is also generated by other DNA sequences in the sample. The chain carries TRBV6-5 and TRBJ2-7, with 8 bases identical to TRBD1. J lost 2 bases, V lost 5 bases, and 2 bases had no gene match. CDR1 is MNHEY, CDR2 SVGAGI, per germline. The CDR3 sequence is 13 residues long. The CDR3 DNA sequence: TGTGCCAGCAGTCGACAGGGGACCTACGAGCAGTACTTC. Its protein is CASSRQGTYEQYF.

CDR3 amino acids: CASSPSGRRLAQHF. For the CDR3, the DNA is TGTGCCAGCTCACCGTCCGGACGGCGGTTAGCCCAGCATTTT. The gene calls are TRBV18 and TRBJ1-5; D remains ambiguous. The V gene's germline CDR1 is KGHSH and CDR2 LQKENI. CDR3 length: 14 residues. The V gene lost 3 bases and the J gene lost 11 bases, with 17 bases spanning the gap.